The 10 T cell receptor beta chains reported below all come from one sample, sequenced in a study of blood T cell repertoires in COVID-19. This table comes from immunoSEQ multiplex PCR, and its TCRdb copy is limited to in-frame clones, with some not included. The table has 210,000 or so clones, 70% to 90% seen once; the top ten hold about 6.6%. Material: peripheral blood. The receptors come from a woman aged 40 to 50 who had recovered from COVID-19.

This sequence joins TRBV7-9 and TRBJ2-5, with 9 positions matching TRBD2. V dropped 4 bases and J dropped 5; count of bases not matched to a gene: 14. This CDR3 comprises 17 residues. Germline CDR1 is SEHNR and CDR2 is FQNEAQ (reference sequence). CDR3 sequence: CASSSPPGSGSTETQYF. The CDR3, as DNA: TGTGCCAGCAGCTCCCCCCCGGGTAGCGGGAGTACGGAGACCCAGTACTTC.

DNA for the CDR3: TGTGCCAGCAGTTTAGGGGGGGGTATAACCAAAAACATTCAGTACTTC. It encodes CASSLGGGITKNIQYF. The rearrangement uses TRBV27 and TRBJ2-4; TRBD2 agrees at 7 bases. CDR1 is MNHEY and CDR2 is SMNVEV in the germline V gene (reference sequence). The junction had 6 bases not matched to a gene; V was cut back by 2 bases and J by 2 bases. The CDR3 has 16 amino acids.

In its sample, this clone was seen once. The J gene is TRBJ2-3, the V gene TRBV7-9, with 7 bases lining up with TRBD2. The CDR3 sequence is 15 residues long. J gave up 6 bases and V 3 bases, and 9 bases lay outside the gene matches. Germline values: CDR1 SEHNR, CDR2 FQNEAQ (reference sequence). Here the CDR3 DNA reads TGTGCCAGCAGCTTCTGGCGGGAGTTAGGGGATACGCAGTATTTT. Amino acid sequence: CASSFWRELGDTQYF.

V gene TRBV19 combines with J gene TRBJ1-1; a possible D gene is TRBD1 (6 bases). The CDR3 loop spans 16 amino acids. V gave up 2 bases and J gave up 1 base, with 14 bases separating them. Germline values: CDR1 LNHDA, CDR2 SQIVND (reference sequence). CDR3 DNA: TGTGCCAGTAGTATATGGCAGGGGAAGGGGAACACTGAAGCTTTCTTT. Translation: CASSIWQGKGNTEAFF.

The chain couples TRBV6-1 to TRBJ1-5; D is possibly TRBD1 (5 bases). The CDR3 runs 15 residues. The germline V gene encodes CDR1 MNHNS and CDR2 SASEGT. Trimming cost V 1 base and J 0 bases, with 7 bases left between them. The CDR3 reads CASSEVQGSNQPQHF. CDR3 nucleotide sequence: TGTGCCAGCAGTGAAGTCCAGGGTAGCAATCAGCCCCAGCATTTT.

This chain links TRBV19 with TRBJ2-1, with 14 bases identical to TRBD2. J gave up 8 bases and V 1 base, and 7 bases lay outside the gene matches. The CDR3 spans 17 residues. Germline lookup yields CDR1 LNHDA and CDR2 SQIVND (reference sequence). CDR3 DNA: TGTGCCAGTAGTATAGGAAGACTAGCGGGAGGGCCCGATGAGCAGTTCTTC. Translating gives CASSIGRLAGGPDEQFF.

Here the CDR3 reads CASTLRGRVNTGELFF. The DNA of the CDR3 is TGTGCCAGCACCCTTCGGGGGAGAGTGAACACCGGGGAGCTGTTTTTT. V gene TRBV11-2 combines with J gene TRBJ2-2; possible D gene TRBD2, 6 bases. V lost 7 bases to trimming and J lost 1 base, with 16 bases between them. The germline V gene encodes CDR1 SGHAT and CDR2 FQNNGV. The CDR3 is 16 residues long. Full variable domain (missing parts from reference TRBV11-2 and TRBJ2-2): EAGVAQSPRYKIIEKRQSVAFWCNPISGHATLYWYQQILGQGPKLLIQFQNNGVVDDSQLPKDRFSAERLKGVDSTLKIQPAKLEDSAVYLCASTLRGRVNTGELFFGEGSRLTVL.

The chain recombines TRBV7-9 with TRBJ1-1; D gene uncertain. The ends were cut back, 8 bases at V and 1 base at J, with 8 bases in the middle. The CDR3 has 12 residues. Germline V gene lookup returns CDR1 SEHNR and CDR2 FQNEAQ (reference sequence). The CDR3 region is CASGRGNTEAFF. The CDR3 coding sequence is TGTGCCAGCGGCCGGGGGAACACTGAAGCTTTCTTT.

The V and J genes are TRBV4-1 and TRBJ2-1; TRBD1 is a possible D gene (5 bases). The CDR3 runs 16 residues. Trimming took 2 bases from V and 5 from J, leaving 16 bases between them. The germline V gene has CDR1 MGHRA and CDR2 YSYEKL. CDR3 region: CASSQPTAFPHNEQFF. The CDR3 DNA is TGCGCCAGCAGCCAACCGACAGCTTTCCCCCACAATGAGCAGTTCTTC.

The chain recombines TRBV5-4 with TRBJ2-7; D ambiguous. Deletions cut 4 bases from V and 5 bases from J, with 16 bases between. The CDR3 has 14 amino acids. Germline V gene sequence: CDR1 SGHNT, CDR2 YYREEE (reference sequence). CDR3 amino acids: CASSHLRRSHEQYF. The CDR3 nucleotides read TGTGCCAGCAGCCATCTGAGGCGGAGTCACGAGCAGTACTTC.